Listed below are T cell receptor beta chains from one sample, sequenced in a study of tumor-infiltrating lymphocytes in primary liver carcinoma. TCRdb re-called the multiplex PCR reads with MiXCR, one entry per CDR3 protein. The sample consists of 25,000 or so distinct CDR3 sequences, roughly three quarters of them appearing once. Sequenced input: liver tumor tissue from sampling region 5. The receptors originated from a woman aged 30 to 39 with primary liver carcinoma and hepatitis B virus infection. The CDR3 runs from the conserved cysteine through the conserved F or W.

V: TRBV12-3/TRBV12-4
CDR3: CVSSLSREGTTQYF

V: TRBV5-4
CDR3: CASSLGLGMGTDTQYF

V: TRBV10-3
CDR3: CTISESAAGAYNDQFF

V: TRBV29-1
CDR3: CSVTGKVQETQYF

V: TRBV28
CDR3: CASTLRGNLNTQYF

V: TRBV11-2
CDR3: CAGSLSLDGGYNEQFF

V: TRBV11-2
CDR3: CASVLPSGYEQYF

V: TRBV5-1
CDR3: CTSSLVEGYEQYF

V: TRBV5-1
CDR3: CASSLEDTSSYNEQFF

V: TRBV11-2
CDR3: CASSPPGLQYEQYF

V: TRBV7-6
CDR3: CASSLAPSSLYEQYF

V: TRBV6-5
CDR3: CAGRRGEHSSLQF

V: TRBV11-2
CDR3: CSSSARERGRKRWSNTEAFF